Below, one TCR beta chain is given with its context. The antigen remains unidentified. CD8 T cells were positively selected from what remained after CD4 positive selection. Two oligonucleotides, mixed equimolar, formed the beta constant-region primer covering TRBC1 and TRBC2. The ligated cDNA underwent four PCR rounds using SP2 and nested alpha and beta constant-region primers. TCRdb re-called the UMI-ligation and nested PCR reads with MiXCR, one entry per CDR3 protein. The table shows roughly 880 distinct CDR3 sequences, with approximately 14% occurring only once. Per the germline V gene, CDR1 is MGHRA and CDR2 is YSYEKL. Trimming left V 0 bases short and J 8 bases short, with 11 bases between. The CDR3 has 14 residues. These data come from a study of naive and memory T cell subsets. Overall study findings and caveats: TCR counts from RNA may reflect activation-linked expression changes.

The sample was CD8+ TEMRA cells from blood. Subset of the sample: effector memory re-expressing CD45RA, CD45RA+ CD27-. The chain links TRBV4-1 to TRBJ1-5; D is unresolved. This receptor was obtained from a human donor in good health. The CDR3 sequence: CASSQEGGYEPQHF. CDR3 bases: TGCGCCAGCAGCCAAGAGGGAGGGTATGAGCCCCAGCATTTT.